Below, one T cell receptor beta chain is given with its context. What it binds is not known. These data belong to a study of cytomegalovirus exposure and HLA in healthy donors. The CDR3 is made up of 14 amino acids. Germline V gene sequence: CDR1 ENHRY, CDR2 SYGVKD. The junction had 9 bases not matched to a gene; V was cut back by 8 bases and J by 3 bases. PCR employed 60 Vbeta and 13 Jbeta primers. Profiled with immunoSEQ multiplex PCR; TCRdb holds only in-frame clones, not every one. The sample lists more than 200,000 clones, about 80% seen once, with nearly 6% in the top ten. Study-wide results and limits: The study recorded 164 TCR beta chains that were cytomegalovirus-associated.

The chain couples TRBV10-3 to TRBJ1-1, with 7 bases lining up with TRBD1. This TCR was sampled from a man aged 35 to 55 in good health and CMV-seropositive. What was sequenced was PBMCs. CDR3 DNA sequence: TGTGCCATCCAAAGGGGGCCGGCGGACACTGAAGCTTTCTTT. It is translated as CAIQRGPADTEAFF.